The sample holds a few counts of the clone carrying this T cell receptor (beta chain). Its target is not known. In germline, CDR1 is SGHTA, CDR2 FQGNSA. V lost 5 bases and J lost 3, with 13 bases in between. The CDR3 has 14 residues. TCRdb analysed the 5' RACE reads with MiXCR anew, one entry per CDR3 protein. The sample has under 300,000 distinct CDR3 sequences, about a sixth seen once. This entry comes from a study of T-cell memory formation after mild COVID-19. Whole-study context: Among the donors, TCR clusters were largely specific to each donor.

Study-level results: Clones that shrank (day 15 to 85) were balanced CD4/CD8, whereas later expanders leaned CD4+. The SARS-CoV-2 specificity of second-wave clones reaching peak at day 37 remained unverified.

This sequence originates from a young man who had mild COVID-19 (a few samples of this study predate the infection). Cell type and time point are not known. The genes are TRBV7-2 and TRBJ1-1; no definite D call. Source material: PBMCs or a T cell subset sorted from them (not recorded which). The CDR3: CASSPGSSDTEAFF. The DNA of the CDR3 is TGTGCCAGCAGCCCGGGGTCATCGGACACTGAAGCTTTCTTT.